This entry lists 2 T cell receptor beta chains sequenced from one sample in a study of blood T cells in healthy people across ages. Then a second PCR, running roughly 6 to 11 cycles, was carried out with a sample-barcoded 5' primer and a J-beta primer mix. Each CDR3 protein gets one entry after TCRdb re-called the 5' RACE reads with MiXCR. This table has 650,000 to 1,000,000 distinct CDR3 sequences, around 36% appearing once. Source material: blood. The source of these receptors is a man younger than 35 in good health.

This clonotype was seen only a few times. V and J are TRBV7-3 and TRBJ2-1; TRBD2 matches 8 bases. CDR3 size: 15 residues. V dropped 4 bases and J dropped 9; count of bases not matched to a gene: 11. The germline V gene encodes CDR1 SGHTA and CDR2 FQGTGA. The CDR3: CASSSGGSGSGEQFF. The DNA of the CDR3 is TGTGCCAGCAGCTCGGGGGGGTCTGGGTCTGGTGAGCAGTTCTTC.

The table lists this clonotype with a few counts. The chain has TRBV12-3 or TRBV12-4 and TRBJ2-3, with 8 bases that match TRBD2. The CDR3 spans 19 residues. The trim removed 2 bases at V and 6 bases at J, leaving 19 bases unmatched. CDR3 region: CASSLRFSGGRAGADTQYF. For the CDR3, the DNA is TGTGCCAGCAGTTTAAGGTTTTCGGGCGGGCGAGCGGGGGCGGATACGCAGTATTTT.